A single sample gave rise to the 20 T cell receptor beta chains below, sequenced in a study of T cell responses to AZD1222 COVID-19 vaccine. The table came from immunoSEQ multiplex PCR; TCRdb's copy has only in-frame clones and leaves some out. The sample yields roughly 97,000 clones, around 89% seen once. The sequencing used peripheral blood, collected on day 0 of AZD1222 vaccination. The receptor source for this set is an adult in good health.

The chain links TRBV2 to TRBJ2-3, with 9 bases that match TRBD1. The CDR3 spans 14 residues. V shed 6 bases and J 4 bases; nucleotides not matched to a gene: 5. Germline CDR1 reads SNHLY; CDR2 reads FYNNEI. In DNA form, the CDR3 reads TGTGCCAGCAGCCAAACAGGGGGCTCAGATACGCAGTATTTT. It yields the protein CASSQTGGSDTQYF.

The gene calls are TRBV7-9 and TRBJ2-1; a possible D gene is TRBD2 (5 bases). The CDR3 contains 13 residues. Germline V gives CDR1 SEHNR, CDR2 FQNEAQ (reference sequence). Trimming took off 1 base at V and 4 bases at J, with 5 bases between the two ends. The CDR3 nucleotides are TGTGCCAGCAGCTTAGGACTATACAATGAGCAGTTCTTC. Its translation: CASSLGLYNEQFF. Drawing the rest from reference TRBV7-9 and TRBJ2-1, the complete variable domain is DTGVSQNPRHKITKRGQNVTFRCDPISEHNRLYWYRQTLGQGPEFLTYFQNEAQLEKSRLLSDRFSAERPKGSFSTLEIQRTEQGDSAMYLCASSLGLYNEQFFGPGTRLTVL.

The chain carries TRBV7-9 and TRBJ2-7; D call uncertain. Trimming stripped 3 bases from V and 5 bases from J, with 14 bases between. The CDR3 consists of 14 residues. The germline gives CDR1 SEHNR, CDR2 FQNEAQ (reference sequence). In DNA, the CDR3 is TGTGCCAGCAGCTTGCTAGATGATTGGGACGAGCAGTACTTC. Its translation is CASSLLDDWDEQYF. Based on the CDR3 plus reference TRBV7-9 and TRBJ2-7, the full variable domain is DTGVSQNPRHKITKRGQNVTFRCDPISEHNRLYWYRQTLGQGPEFLTYFQNEAQLEKSRLLSDRFSAERPKGSFSTLEIQRTEQGDSAMYLCASSLLDDWDEQYFGPGTRLTVT.

In nucleotides, the CDR3 is TGCGCCAGCAACCCGGGACAGATTTTAGGCGAGCAGTACTTC. Its translation is CASNPGQILGEQYF. The chain employs TRBV5-1 and TRBJ2-7; 7 bases match TRBD1. The CDR3 is made up of 14 amino acids. V was clipped by 6 bases and J by 6 bases; unmatched bases: 12. The germline CDR1 and CDR2 sequences are SGHRS and YFSETQ.

The rearrangement joins TRBV3-1 (or the pseudogene TRBV3-2) to TRBJ1-1; a weak D match, TRBD1 (6 bases). This CDR3 is built from 15 residues. V was cut by 4 bases and J by 8 bases, with 20 bases left in between. The germline V gene has CDR1 LGHDT and CDR2 YNNKEL (reference sequence). The CDR3 here is CASSPLGTGASEAFF. In DNA, the CDR3 is TGTGCCAGCAGCCCCCTAGGGACGGGGGCCTCAGAAGCTTTCTTT.

This clone has a single count. This chain links TRBV7-9 with TRBJ2-7; D may be TRBD1 or TRBD2 (7 bases each). Trimming removed 1 base from V and 5 bases from J, with 18 bases in between. CDR3 size: 16 residues. Per the germline V gene, CDR1 is SEHNR and CDR2 is FQNEAQ (reference sequence). The CDR3 reads CASSLGGGGAGHEQYF. The CDR3 DNA sequence: TGTGCCAGCAGCTTAGGGGGAGGGGGCGCAGGTCACGAGCAGTACTTC.

In its sample, this clone was seen a few times. This chain connects TRBV11-2 to TRBJ2-2, with D perhaps matching TRBD1 or TRBD2 (5 bases each). From germline, CDR1 is SGHAT and CDR2 FQNNGV. The CDR3 loop spans 13 amino acids. Trimming removed 5 bases from V and 6 bases from J, with 10 bases in between. The chain's CDR3 is CASSPEGPGELFF. CDR3 coding DNA: TGTGCCAGCAGCCCAGAGGGACCCGGGGAGCTGTTTTTT. Drawing the rest from reference TRBV11-2 and TRBJ2-2, the complete variable domain is EAGVAQSPRYKIIEKRQSVAFWCNPISGHATLYWYQQILGQGPKLLIQFQNNGVVDDSQLPKDRFSAERLKGVDSTLKIQPAKLEDSAVYLCASSPEGPGELFFGEGSRLTVL.

V usage is TRBV2 and J usage is TRBJ1-5; 7 nucleotides line up with TRBD1. Unmatched junction bases numbered 10, after V lost 3 bases and J lost 2 bases. CDR3 length: 17 amino acids. From germline, CDR1 is SNHLY and CDR2 FYNNEI. CDR3 region: CASSEGTARRGNQPQHF. The CDR3 nucleotides read TGTGCCAGCAGTGAGGGGACAGCTAGACGGGGCAATCAGCCCCAGCATTTT.

The chain combines TRBV7-6 with TRBJ2-1; D perhaps matches TRBD2 (7 bases). Per the germline V gene, CDR1 is SGHVS and CDR2 is FNYEAQ. The CDR3 runs to 15 residues. Trimming removed 1 base from V and 7 bases from J, with 14 bases in between. This chain's CDR3 is CASSLVAGAENEQFF. The CDR3 nucleotides are TGTGCCAGCAGCTTAGTTGCGGGGGCCGAAAATGAGCAGTTCTTC. The variable domain in full, completed from reference TRBV7-6 and TRBJ2-1, reads GAGVSQSPRYKVTKRGQDVALRCDPISGHVSLYWYRQALGQGPEFLTYFNYEAQQDKSGLPNDRFSAERPEGSISTLTIQRTEQRDSAMYRCASSLVAGAENEQFFGPGTRLTVL.

The CDR3 here is CASSFGTSPSGANVLTF. The CDR3 DNA reads TGTGCCAGCAGCTTTGGGACTAGCCCCTCTGGGGCCAACGTCCTGACTTTC. V and J are TRBV7-2 and TRBJ2-6, with TRBD2 identical over 9 bases. This CDR3 has 17 residues. With V trimmed by 3 bases and J by 0 bases, 3 bases remained unmatched. Germline values: CDR1 SGHTA, CDR2 FQGNSA.

This clone was seen more than once but under ten times. The rearrangement joins TRBV27 to TRBJ1-4; tentatively, D is TRBD1 (6 bases). The V end lost 5 bases, the J end lost 0 bases, and 19 bases lay between the germline ends. This CDR3 is 18 amino acids long. Germline V gene sequence: CDR1 MNHEY, CDR2 SMNVEV (reference sequence). The CDR3 DNA sequence: TGTGCCAGCAGTCCCCGGACAGCAAATATTGCAACTAATGAAAAACTGTTTTTT. It codes for CASSPRTANIATNEKLFF.

V gene TRBV6-5 combines with J gene TRBJ1-5; D not certain. This CDR3 is 16 amino acids long. V was shortened by 0 bases and J by 0 bases, with 9 bases between the two germline ends. Germline values: CDR1 MNHEY, CDR2 SVGAGI. The CDR3 sequence: CASSYSRIASNQPQHF. The CDR3 coding sequence is TGTGCCAGCAGTTACTCGAGAATTGCTAGCAATCAGCCCCAGCATTTT.

The genes are TRBV7-3 and TRBJ1-6; possibly TRBD1 for D (6 bases). Trimming cost V 2 bases and J 6 bases, with 8 bases left between them. This CDR3 comprises 14 residues. Germline assignment: CDR1 SGHTA and CDR2 FQGTGA. The CDR3 protein is CASSLAGVNSPLHF. CDR3 in DNA: TGTGCCAGCAGCTTAGCAGGGGTTAATTCACCCCTCCACTTT.

J is TRBJ2-7 and V is TRBV7-2; 8 bases are shared with TRBD2. The CDR3 sequence is 17 residues long. Germline CDR1 SGHTA, CDR2 FQGNSA. The V and J ends lost 3 bases and 2 bases, in that order; junction bases with no gene match: 12. The CDR3 is CASSFRPSSGGAYEQYF. CDR3 nucleotide sequence: TGTGCCAGCAGCTTTCGTCCCTCCAGCGGGGGAGCCTACGAGCAGTACTTC.

The chain uses TRBV5-1 and TRBJ1-1; D unresolved. The CDR3 extends over 15 amino acids. The ends were cut back, 3 bases at V and 1 base at J, with 13 bases in the middle. The germline V gene encodes CDR1 SGHRS and CDR2 YFSETQ. CDR3 sequence: CASSWIRGSNTEAFF. Here the CDR3 DNA reads TGCGCCAGCAGCTGGATACGGGGATCGAACACTGAAGCTTTCTTT.

The chain couples TRBV19 to TRBJ2-1, with 10 bases fitting TRBD2. CDR3 length: 15 residues. CDR1 and CDR2 from the germline V gene are LNHDA and SQIVND (reference sequence). V lost 7 bases and J lost 8; bases outside the gene matches: 11. The CDR3 sequence is CASIPGASGSHEQFF. Written as DNA, the CDR3 is TGTGCCAGTATCCCCGGGGCTAGCGGGAGCCATGAGCAGTTCTTC.

The V call is TRBV11-2, the J call TRBJ2-7, with 11 nucleotides matching TRBD1. The V gene end was trimmed by 5 bases and the J gene end by 2 bases; junction bases not matched to a gene: 8. Looked up from germline, CDR1 is SGHAT and CDR2 is FQNNGV. This CDR3 spans 16 amino acids. The CDR3 sequence: CASSRGQGVRTYEQYF. Here the CDR3 DNA reads TGTGCCAGCAGCCGGGGACAGGGGGTGAGGACCTACGAGCAGTACTTC.

This clone showed up just once. V is TRBV12-3 or TRBV12-4 and J is TRBJ2-1; 8 bases are a match to TRBD1. After removal of 7 bases from V and 12 bases from J, the junction contained 8 bases not matched to a gene. The length of the CDR3 is 12 residues. CDR3 residues: CASKRTGTGQFF. Written as DNA, the CDR3 is TGTGCCAGCAAACGGACAGGGACGGGGCAGTTCTTC.

The chain combines TRBV28 with TRBJ2-3; possibly TRBD1 or TRBD2 for D (6 bases each). The CDR3 has 12 amino acids. V lost 1 base, J lost 11 bases, and 10 bases lay in between. The germline gives CDR1 MDHEN, CDR2 SYDVKM. The CDR3 loop is CASSLYGGVQYF. In nucleotides, the CDR3 is TGTGCCAGCAGTTTATACGGGGGCGTGCAGTATTTT. The entire variable domain, with the rest obtained from reference TRBV28 and TRBJ2-3, is as follows: DVKVTQSSRYLVKRTGEKVFLECVQDMDHENMFWYRQDPGLGLRLIYFSYDVKMKEKGDIPEGYSVSREKKERFSLILESASTNQTSMYLCASSLYGGVQYFGPGTRLTVL.

The rearrangement joins TRBV5-1 to TRBJ1-2, with 11 bases lining up with TRBD1. The CDR3 runs 15 residues. Trimming at V came to 0 bases and at J to 8 bases, leaving 6 bases not matched to a gene. CDR1 and CDR2 from the germline V gene are SGHRS and YFSETQ. The chain's CDR3 is CASSLAGTGGYGYTF. The CDR3 nucleotides are TGCGCCAGCAGCTTGGCAGGGACAGGGGGGTACGGCTACACCTTC.